Listed below are T cell receptor beta chains from one sample, sequenced in a study of T-cell reconstitution after alpha-beta-depleted transplantation in children. A single record per CDR3 protein comes from TCRdb applying MiXCR to the PCR reads. The sample holds about 500,000 distinct CDR3 sequences, about 31% seen once. Sequencing used PBMCs from the stem cell graft donor, obtained from the stem cell graft. The receptors shown here come from a human donor who donated a stem cell graft to a child with aplastic anemia. Both conserved end residues are part of each CDR3. The D gene is left open where the match is weak. Clone size is shown for a subset of rows, as once, few, many or a class of expanded clone.

v_gene: TRBV20-1; abundance: .; len: 14; j_gene: TRBJ1-5; d_gene: TRBD1; CDR3aa: CSARDRQGDQPQHF; CDR3nt: TGCAGTGCTAGGGATAGACAGGGTGATCAGCCCCAGCATTTT
v_gene: TRBV20-1; abundance: .; len: 13; j_gene: TRBJ1-1; d_gene: TRBD1; CDR3aa: CSALGTGGPQAFF; CDR3nt: TGCAGTGCTCTCGGGACAGGGGGCCCACAAGCTTTCTTT
v_gene: TRBV30; abundance: .; len: 17; j_gene: TRBJ2-6; d_gene: TRBD1; CDR3aa: CAWIVRGQGTGANVLTF; CDR3nt: TGTGCCTGGATTGTACGGGGACAGGGGACTGGGGCCAACGTCCTGACTTTC
v_gene: TRBV5-5; abundance: few; len: 15; j_gene: TRBJ1-2; d_gene: .; CDR3aa: CASSPRTVSNYGYTF; CDR3nt: TGTGCCAGCAGCCCCCGGACAGTTTCTAACTATGGCTACACCTTC
v_gene: TRBV14; abundance: .; len: 17; j_gene: TRBJ1-1; d_gene: .; CDR3aa: CASSQETGRLLNTEAFF; CDR3nt: TGTGCCAGCAGCCAAGAAACGGGGCGCTTACTGAACACTGAAGCTTTCTTT
v_gene: TRBV12-3/TRBV12-4; abundance: .; len: 12; j_gene: TRBJ2-5; d_gene: .; CDR3aa: CASSFRQETQYF; CDR3nt: TGTGCCAGCAGTTTTAGGCAAGAGACCCAGTACTTC
v_gene: TRBV28; abundance: .; len: 18; j_gene: TRBJ2-4; d_gene: TRBD1; CDR3aa: CASSLAGTGRASKNIQYF; CDR3nt: TGTGCCAGCAGTTTAGCCGGGACAGGGAGGGCTAGCAAAAACATTCAGTACTTC
v_gene: TRBV6-1; abundance: .; len: 13; j_gene: TRBJ1-1; d_gene: .; CDR3aa: CASISGGGTEAFF; CDR3nt: TGTGCCAGCATATCGGGGGGGGGAACTGAAGCTTTCTTT
v_gene: TRBV5-1; abundance: few; len: 14; j_gene: TRBJ1-5; d_gene: .; CDR3aa: CASSETGFNQPQHF; CDR3nt: TGCGCCAGCAGCGAGACAGGTTTTAATCAGCCCCAGCATTTT
v_gene: TRBV18; abundance: once; len: 16; j_gene: TRBJ2-1; d_gene: TRBD2; CDR3aa: CASSQTSGSFYNEQFF; CDR3nt: TGTGCCAGCTCACAAACTAGCGGGAGTTTCTACAATGAGCAGTTCTTC
v_gene: TRBV5-6; abundance: once; len: 16; j_gene: TRBJ1-2; d_gene: TRBD1; CDR3aa: CASSRVTTGTNYGYTF; CDR3nt: TGTGCCAGCAGCCGAGTCACGACAGGGACCAACTATGGCTACACCTTC
v_gene: TRBV12-3/TRBV12-4; abundance: .; len: 15; j_gene: TRBJ1-1; d_gene: TRBD1; CDR3aa: CASSQYRGTRTEAFF; CDR3nt: TGTGCCAGCAGTCAATACAGGGGGACTAGAACTGAAGCTTTCTTT
v_gene: TRBV27; abundance: .; len: 15; j_gene: TRBJ1-6; d_gene: .; CDR3aa: CASSLGGTYNSPLHF; CDR3nt: TGTGCCAGCAGTTTAGGGGGCACCTATAATTCACCCCTCCACTTT
v_gene: TRBV20-1; abundance: few; len: 13; j_gene: TRBJ1-1; d_gene: TRBD1; CDR3aa: CSARDRVGIEAFF; CDR3nt: TGCAGTGCCCGGGACAGGGTCGGAATTGAAGCTTTCTTT
v_gene: TRBV15; abundance: few; len: 15; j_gene: TRBJ2-3; d_gene: .; CDR3aa: CATSRDYIATDTQYF; CDR3nt: TGTGCCACCAGCAGAGATTACATCGCCACAGATACGCAGTATTTT
v_gene: TRBV21-1; abundance: few; len: 15; j_gene: TRBJ1-5; d_gene: .; CDR3aa: CASSNRGRRNQPQHF; CDR3nt: TGTGCCAGCAGCAACCGGGGGCGAAGGAATCAGCCCCAGCATTTT
v_gene: TRBV16; abundance: .; len: 15; j_gene: TRBJ1-1; d_gene: TRBD1; CDR3aa: CASSLDRGDVFGAFF; CDR3nt: TGTGCCAGCAGCCTCGACAGGGGGGATGTCTTTGGAGCTTTCTTT
v_gene: TRBV5-1; abundance: few; len: 14; j_gene: TRBJ1-1; d_gene: .; CDR3aa: CASSLLGQGIEAFF; CDR3nt: TGCGCCAGCAGCCTACTGGGCCAGGGGATAGAAGCTTTCTTT
v_gene: TRBV15; abundance: .; len: 13; j_gene: TRBJ2-1; d_gene: TRBD2; CDR3aa: CATSSLDPPGGSF; CDR3nt: TGTGCCACCAGCTCCTTGGACCCGCCGGGAGGCTCCTTC
v_gene: TRBV7-2; abundance: .; len: 12; j_gene: TRBJ1-2; d_gene: .; CDR3aa: CALEGGIYGYTF; CDR3nt: TGTGCCCTTGAAGGGGGTATCTATGGCTACACCTTC
v_gene: TRBV20-1; abundance: few; len: 10; j_gene: TRBJ1-1; d_gene: .; CDR3aa: CSARGYEAFF; CDR3nt: TGCAGTGCGAGGGGTTATGAAGCTTTCTTT
v_gene: TRBV12-3/TRBV12-4; abundance: .; len: 13; j_gene: TRBJ1-4; d_gene: .; CDR3aa: CASSSRNLEKLFF; CDR3nt: TGTGCCAGCAGTTCCCGGAACCTTGAAAAACTGTTTTTT
v_gene: TRBV11-2; abundance: few; len: 19; j_gene: TRBJ1-1; d_gene: .; CDR3aa: CASSLGSGQATFWNTEAFF; CDR3nt: TGTGCCAGCAGCTTAGGAAGCGGGCAGGCGACGTTTTGGAACACTGAAGCTTTCTTT
v_gene: TRBV6-1; abundance: .; len: 14; j_gene: TRBJ1-5; d_gene: TRBD1; CDR3aa: CASSAGTAGQPQHF; CDR3nt: TGTGCCAGCAGTGCCGGGACAGCGGGACAGCCCCAGCATTTT
v_gene: TRBV7-8; abundance: .; len: 14; j_gene: TRBJ1-3; d_gene: .; CDR3aa: CASSPGSTGNTIYF; CDR3nt: TGTGCCAGCAGCCCAGGGTCTACTGGAAACACCATATATTTT
v_gene: TRBV11-2; abundance: few; len: 13; j_gene: TRBJ2-7; d_gene: .; CDR3aa: CASQIGGGYEQYF; CDR3nt: TGTGCCAGCCAGATTGGAGGAGGCTACGAGCAGTACTTC
v_gene: TRBV12-3/TRBV12-4; abundance: .; len: 13; j_gene: TRBJ1-1; d_gene: .; CDR3aa: CASSLKDGRRAFF; CDR3nt: TGTGCCAGCAGTCTAAAGGACGGGAGGAGAGCTTTCTTT
v_gene: TRBV7-9; abundance: .; len: 16; j_gene: TRBJ2-1; d_gene: TRBD2; CDR3aa: CASSLSSGSSYNEQFF; CDR3nt: TGTGCCAGCAGCTTATCTAGCGGGAGTTCCTACAATGAGCAGTTCTTC
v_gene: TRBV29-1; abundance: few; len: 15; j_gene: TRBJ2-5; d_gene: .; CDR3aa: CSVGLTGRGQETQYF; CDR3nt: TGCAGCGTTGGGTTGACTGGCCGTGGACAAGAGACCCAGTACTTC
v_gene: TRBV9; abundance: .; len: 15; j_gene: TRBJ2-1; d_gene: .; CDR3aa: CASNQGLGNYNEQFF; CDR3nt: TGTGCCAGCAACCAGGGTTTGGGAAACTACAATGAGCAGTTCTTC
v_gene: TRBV20-1; abundance: .; len: 14; j_gene: TRBJ2-2; d_gene: TRBD1; CDR3aa: CSALLTGGTGELFF; CDR3nt: TGCAGTGCTCTTCTGACAGGGGGAACCGGGGAGCTGTTTTTT
v_gene: TRBV5-1; abundance: .; len: 16; j_gene: TRBJ2-2; d_gene: .; CDR3aa: CASSLFMNANTGELFF; CDR3nt: TGCGCCAGCAGCTTGTTCATGAACGCGAACACCGGGGAGCTGTTTTTT
v_gene: TRBV12-3/TRBV12-4; abundance: few; len: 15; j_gene: TRBJ1-2; d_gene: .; CDR3aa: CASSSPQGLGDGYTF; CDR3nt: TGTGCCAGCAGCTCACCCCAGGGTTTGGGGGATGGCTACACCTTC
v_gene: TRBV20-1; abundance: few; len: 14; j_gene: TRBJ2-3; d_gene: .; CDR3aa: CSANKEGRPDTQYF; CDR3nt: TGCAGTGCCAACAAGGAGGGGAGGCCAGATACGCAGTATTTT
v_gene: TRBV5-1; abundance: .; len: 12; j_gene: TRBJ1-1; d_gene: .; CDR3aa: CASSPEGGWAFF; CDR3nt: TGCGCCAGCAGCCCGGAGGGGGGGTGGGCTTTCTTT
v_gene: TRBV6-1; abundance: .; len: 16; j_gene: TRBJ2-1; d_gene: TRBD1; CDR3aa: CASSEATGGERDEQFF; CDR3nt: TGTGCCAGCAGTGAAGCGACAGGGGGCGAGAGAGACGAGCAGTTCTTC
v_gene: TRBV12-3/TRBV12-4; abundance: few; len: 13; j_gene: TRBJ1-2; d_gene: .; CDR3aa: CASSSGSFSGYTF; CDR3nt: TGTGCCAGCAGTTCAGGCAGTTTCAGTGGCTACACCTTC
v_gene: TRBV5-6; abundance: .; len: 11; j_gene: TRBJ1-1; d_gene: .; CDR3aa: CASSLAQQAFF; CDR3nt: TGTGCCAGCAGCTTGGCCCAGCAAGCTTTCTTT
v_gene: TRBV20-1; abundance: .; len: 11; j_gene: TRBJ1-2; d_gene: TRBD1; CDR3aa: CSANRGEGYTF; CDR3nt: TGCAGTGCTAACAGGGGAGAGGGCTACACCTTC
v_gene: TRBV25-1; abundance: .; len: 18; j_gene: TRBJ1-2; d_gene: TRBD1; CDR3aa: CASSGYSGTGSQGYGYTF; CDR3nt: TGTGCCAGCAGTGGATATTCCGGGACAGGGAGCCAGGGTTATGGCTACACCTTC
v_gene: TRBV7-3; abundance: .; len: 14; j_gene: TRBJ2-3; d_gene: .; CDR3aa: CASSPDGNTDTQYF; CDR3nt: TGTGCCAGCAGCCCAGATGGTAATACAGATACGCAGTATTTT
v_gene: TRBV5-5; abundance: .; len: 16; j_gene: TRBJ2-1; d_gene: .; CDR3aa: CASSWSGARTINEQFF; CDR3nt: TGTGCCAGCAGCTGGTCTGGCGCTCGAACCATCAATGAGCAGTTCTTC
v_gene: TRBV7-2; abundance: .; len: 12; j_gene: TRBJ2-1; d_gene: .; CDR3aa: CASSLAPLEQFF; CDR3nt: TGTGCCAGCAGCTTAGCTCCACTCGAGCAGTTCTTC
v_gene: TRBV30; abundance: .; len: 16; j_gene: TRBJ2-3; d_gene: TRBD1; CDR3aa: CAWSAWDRAQPDTQYF; CDR3nt: TGTGCCTGGAGTGCATGGGACAGGGCGCAGCCAGATACGCAGTATTTT
v_gene: TRBV29-1; abundance: many; len: 12; j_gene: TRBJ1-1; d_gene: .; CDR3aa: CSVVSGRPEAFF; CDR3nt: TGCAGCGTTGTTTCAGGGAGACCTGAAGCTTTCTTT
v_gene: TRBV7-9; abundance: .; len: 12; j_gene: TRBJ2-5; d_gene: .; CDR3aa: CASTPGAETQYF; CDR3nt: TGTGCCAGCACCCCAGGAGCAGAGACCCAGTACTTC
v_gene: TRBV12-3/TRBV12-4; abundance: few; len: 20; j_gene: TRBJ2-1; d_gene: TRBD2; CDR3aa: CASSPGTSGGPVVTYNEQFF; CDR3nt: TGTGCCAGCAGTCCCGGGACTAGCGGAGGGCCTGTCGTCACCTACAATGAGCAGTTCTTC
v_gene: TRBV7-2; abundance: few; len: 15; j_gene: TRBJ1-1; d_gene: .; CDR3aa: CASSPVQIQVTEAFF; CDR3nt: TGTGCCAGCAGCCCGGTACAGATCCAAGTCACTGAAGCTTTCTTT
v_gene: TRBV7-9; abundance: few; len: 14; j_gene: TRBJ2-5; d_gene: .; CDR3aa: CASSLVQGGETQYF; CDR3nt: TGTGCCAGCAGCTTAGTACAGGGAGGAGAGACCCAGTACTTC
v_gene: TRBV10-2; abundance: few; len: 15; j_gene: TRBJ1-5; d_gene: .; CDR3aa: CASTPERAGYQPQHF; CDR3nt: TGCGCCAGCACCCCGGAGAGGGCAGGTTATCAGCCCCAGCATTTT
v_gene: TRBV6-5; abundance: .; len: 18; j_gene: TRBJ2-2; d_gene: TRBD2; CDR3aa: CASSLSSGGRVSTGELFF; CDR3nt: TGTGCCAGCAGTTTATCCTCGGGAGGCAGGGTCTCCACCGGGGAGCTGTTTTTT
v_gene: TRBV19; abundance: .; len: 15; j_gene: TRBJ2-5; d_gene: .; CDR3aa: CASSMGQMYQETQYF; CDR3nt: TGTGCCAGTAGTATGGGGCAGATGTACCAAGAGACCCAGTACTTC
v_gene: TRBV7-8; abundance: .; len: 13; j_gene: TRBJ1-2; d_gene: .; CDR3aa: CASSPGGAYGYTF; CDR3nt: TGTGCCAGCAGCCCCGGGGGAGCCTATGGCTACACCTTC
v_gene: TRBV6-5; abundance: .; len: 11; j_gene: TRBJ2-7; d_gene: .; CDR3aa: CASSYGDEQYF; CDR3nt: TGTGCCAGCAGTTACGGGGACGAGCAGTACTTC
v_gene: TRBV27; abundance: .; len: 16; j_gene: TRBJ2-1; d_gene: .; CDR3aa: CASSPRTVATDNEQFF; CDR3nt: TGTGCCAGCAGTCCCCGGACAGTGGCGACAGACAATGAGCAGTTCTTC
v_gene: TRBV20-1; abundance: .; len: 15; j_gene: TRBJ1-6; d_gene: TRBD1; CDR3aa: CSARVGQGNNSPLHF; CDR3nt: TGCAGTGCTAGAGTGGGACAGGGGAACAATTCACCCCTCCACTTT
v_gene: TRBV7-2; abundance: few; len: 15; j_gene: TRBJ2-1; d_gene: TRBD2; CDR3aa: CASSYVPGGYNEQFF; CDR3nt: TGTGCCAGCAGCTACGTCCCGGGGGGTTACAATGAGCAGTTCTTC
v_gene: TRBV20-1; abundance: .; len: 14; j_gene: TRBJ1-1; d_gene: .; CDR3aa: CSARDVLRSAEAFF; CDR3nt: TGCAGTGCTAGAGATGTCCTCCGGTCGGCTGAAGCTTTCTTT
v_gene: TRBV30; abundance: many; len: 12; j_gene: TRBJ2-2; d_gene: .; CDR3aa: CAWIRGPGELFF; CDR3nt: TGTGCCTGGATTCGCGGCCCCGGGGAGCTGTTTTTT
v_gene: TRBV4-3; abundance: .; len: 12; j_gene: TRBJ1-2; d_gene: .; CDR3aa: CASSQVGRGYTF; CDR3nt: TGCGCCAGCAGCCAAGTGGGTCGTGGCTACACCTTC